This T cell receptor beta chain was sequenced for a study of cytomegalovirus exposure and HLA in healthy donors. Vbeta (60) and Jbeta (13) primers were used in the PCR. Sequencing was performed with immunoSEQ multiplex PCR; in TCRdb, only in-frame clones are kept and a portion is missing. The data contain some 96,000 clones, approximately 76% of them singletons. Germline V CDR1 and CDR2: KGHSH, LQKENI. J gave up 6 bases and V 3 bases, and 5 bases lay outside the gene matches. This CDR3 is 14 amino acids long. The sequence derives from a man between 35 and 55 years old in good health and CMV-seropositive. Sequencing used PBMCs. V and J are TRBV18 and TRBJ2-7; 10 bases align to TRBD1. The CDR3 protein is CASSPTGGFVEQYF. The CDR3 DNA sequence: TGTGCCAGCTCACCGACAGGGGGCTTCGTCGAGCAGTACTTC. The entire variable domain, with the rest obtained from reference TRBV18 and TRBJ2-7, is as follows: NAGVMQNPRHLVRRRGQEARLRCSPMKGHSHVYWYRQLPEEGLKFMVYLQKENIIDESGMPKERFSAEFPKEGPSILRIQQVVRGDSAAYFCASSPTGGFVEQYFGPGTRLTVT.